The 17 T cell receptor beta chains below were found in one sample sequenced in a study of blood T cell repertoires in COVID-19. Measured with immunoSEQ multiplex PCR; TCRdb has only the in-frame clones, and not every one. The repertoire consists of approximately 180,000 clones, with 78% occurring once and the leading ten covering 15% to 20%. Sequenced sample: PBMCs or T cells enriched from blood (not recorded which). The receptor set was obtained from a woman aged 45-60 years who had recovered from COVID-19.

The sample holds one count of this clone. The rearrangement joins TRBV19 to TRBJ2-3; 8 bases line up with TRBD1. The CDR3 has 16 residues. Trimming cost V 6 bases and J 1 base; bases outside gene matches: 9. From germline, CDR1 is LNHDA and CDR2 SQIVND (reference sequence). CDR3 residues: CASRGLGQGGTDTQYF. CDR3 coding DNA: TGTGCCAGTAGGGGTTTAGGACAGGGTGGCACAGATACGCAGTATTTT.

The V call is TRBV7-2, the J call TRBJ2-7; 11 nucleotides align to TRBD1. Unmatched junction bases numbered 1, after V lost 0 bases and J lost 3 bases. CDR3 size: 15 residues. The V gene's germline CDR1 is SGHTA and CDR2 FQGNSA. In DNA form, the CDR3 reads TGTGCCAGCAGCTTAGCCGGGACAGGGGGCTACGAGCAGTACTTC. It specifies CASSLAGTGGYEQYF.

The chain links TRBV7-3 to TRBJ2-3, with 12 bases that match TRBD2. With 8 bases clipped from V and 5 bases from J, the junction kept 14 bases outside the gene matches. Germline V lookup: CDR1 SGHTA, CDR2 FQGTGA. This CDR3 has 17 amino acids. For the CDR3, the DNA is TGTGCCAGCGCCAGAGAGGCTAGCGGGAGGGCCGTAGATACGCAGTATTTT. Translation gives CASAREASGRAVDTQYF.

In this sample, this clone turned up a few times. The genes are TRBV19 and TRBJ2-5; 7 bases match TRBD1. V lost 4 bases and J lost 6; bases outside the gene matches: 5. Germline V lookup: CDR1 LNHDA, CDR2 SQIVND (reference sequence). This CDR3 region has 13 residues. CDR3 protein: CASSTSGGQTQYF. For the CDR3, the DNA is TGTGCCAGTAGTACCTCAGGGGGACAGACCCAGTACTTC.

This clone was counted many times. The rearrangement joins TRBV10-3 to TRBJ2-5; 8 nucleotides line up with TRBD1. The CDR3 is 12 amino acids. V was clipped by 10 bases and J by 4 bases; unmatched bases: 5. Germline V CDR1 and CDR2: ENHRY, SYGVKD. Here the CDR3 reads CATQGVVETQYF. The CDR3 nucleotides are TGTGCCACACAGGGGGTGGTAGAGACCCAGTACTTC.

The chain has TRBV5-6 and TRBJ1-3, with D possibly matching TRBD1 (6 bases). The CDR3 has 15 amino acids. V lost 0 bases to trimming and J lost 2 bases, with 9 bases between them. Germline V CDR1 and CDR2: SGHDT, YYEEEE. The CDR3 DNA reads as TGTGCCAGCAGCTTGGCCAGGGGCGCTGGAAACACCATATATTTT. Its translation is CASSLARGAGNTIYF.

J is TRBJ1-5 and V is TRBV7-2, with 7 nucleotides matching TRBD1. The CDR3 consists of 14 residues. Unmatched junction bases numbered 6, after V lost 5 bases and J lost 5 bases. Germline V gene data show CDR1 as SGHTA and CDR2 as FQGNSA. CDR3 in amino acids: CASSVYRGDQPQHF. As DNA, the CDR3 is TGTGCCAGCAGCGTATACAGGGGAGATCAGCCCCAGCATTTT.

This chain connects TRBV21-1 to TRBJ2-1; TRBD2, the table's D call, lacks a check against the DNA. TRBV21-1 is flagged as a pseudogene. CDR3 size: 17 residues. This chain's CDR3 is CASSIRLTSGGRHEQFF. CDR3 sequence (DNA): TGTGCCAGCAGCATAAGACTGACTAGCGGGGGAAGGCATGAGCAGTTCTTC.

CDR3 region: CASSFSPGLGAMYNEQFF. For the CDR3, the DNA is TGTGCCAGCAGTTTTTCCCCGGGACTGGGAGCTATGTACAATGAGCAGTTCTTC. V is TRBV28 and J is TRBJ2-1, with a weak D call TRBD2 (6 bases). The ends were cut back, 3 bases at V and 4 bases at J, with 22 bases in the middle. CDR1 MDHEN and CDR2 SYDVKM come from the germline V gene. This CDR3 is 18 amino acids long. Combining the CDR3 with reference TRBV28 and TRBJ2-1 gives the whole variable domain DVKVTQSSRYLVKRTGEKVFLECVQDMDHENMFWYRQDPGLGLRLIYFSYDVKMKEKGDIPEGYSVSREKKERFSLILESASTNQTSMYLCASSFSPGLGAMYNEQFFGPGTRLTVL.

This sequence joins TRBV11-3 and TRBJ2-2; 8 bases fit TRBD2. CDR3 length equals 16 residues. Per germline, CDR1 SGHNT and CDR2 YENEEA. V lost 6 bases, J lost 4 bases, and 10 bases stayed unmatched. The CDR3, as DNA: TGTGCCAGCAGTGTAGCCGGGACTAGTGGCACCGGGGAGCTGTTTTTT. Translated: CASSVAGTSGTGELFF.

This clone occurred once. V gene TRBV28 combines with J gene TRBJ1-2, with 8 bases aligning to TRBD1. Germline assignment: CDR1 MDHEN and CDR2 SYDVKM. This CDR3 is built from 17 residues. After removal of 2 bases from V and 4 bases from J, the junction contained 12 bases not matched to a gene. Here the CDR3 reads CASSLGQGAATFYGYTF. Here the CDR3 DNA reads TGTGCCAGCAGTTTAGGGCAGGGGGCGGCTACTTTCTATGGCTACACCTTC.

In its sample, this clone was seen a few times. CDR3 in DNA: TGCAGTGCCGAGAGGGACGAGCAGTACTTC. Translation: CSAERDEQYF. This chain joins TRBV20-1 and TRBJ2-7; tentatively, D is TRBD2 (5 bases). CDR1 DFQATT and CDR2 SNEGSKA come from the germline V gene (reference sequence). This CDR3 is 10 amino acids long. V lost 6 bases and J lost 5, with 8 bases in between.

This chain connects TRBV3-1 (or the pseudogene TRBV3-2) to TRBJ1-1; possibly TRBD1 for D (5 bases). The ends were cut back, 5 bases at V and 0 bases at J, with 7 bases in the middle. The CDR3 loop spans 13 amino acids. In germline, CDR1 is LGHDT, CDR2 YNNKEL (reference sequence). The CDR3 DNA sequence: TGTGCCAGCAGCTTACAGGTGAACACTGAAGCTTTCTTT. Its translation: CASSLQVNTEAFF.

Points on this clone: This sample includes further DNA sequences coding for the same CDR3. The V call is TRBV28, the J call TRBJ2-7; D not resolved. Trimming took 6 bases from V and 4 from J, leaving 4 bases between them. The CDR3 consists of 10 residues. Germline V gene data show CDR1 as MDHEN and CDR2 as SYDVKM. The CDR3 DNA reads as TGTGCCAGCAGCAGGTACGAGCAGTACTTC. This encodes CASSRYEQYF.

The chain employs TRBV5-1 and TRBJ2-7, with D possibly matching TRBD1 (5 bases). Per the germline V gene, CDR1 is SGHRS and CDR2 is YFSETQ. V was cut by 4 bases and J by 10 bases, with 21 bases left in between. The CDR3 has 14 amino acids. DNA for the CDR3: TGCGCCAGCAGCCCCGGGCAGGGTGAAAGAGGTCAGTACTTC. Protein sequence: CASSPGQGERGQYF.

The genes are TRBV28 and TRBJ2-1; D is undetermined. Trimming removed 3 bases at V and 12 bases at J, with 9 bases between. The CDR3 sequence is 11 residues long. Germline values: CDR1 MDHEN, CDR2 SYDVKM. The CDR3 protein is CASSLLTGQFF. In DNA form, the CDR3 reads TGTGCCAGCAGTTTGTTAACGGGGCAGTTCTTC.

The CDR3: CASSLGAREEAFF. Written as DNA, the CDR3 is TGTGCCAGCAGCTTAGGAGCGAGGGAGGAAGCTTTCTTT. This chain joins TRBV7-9 and TRBJ1-1; the D is unclear. Germline lookup yields CDR1 SEHNR and CDR2 FQNEAQ (reference sequence). There are 13 residues in the CDR3. Trimming left V 1 base short and J 8 bases short, with 11 bases between. The entire variable domain, with the rest obtained from reference TRBV7-9 and TRBJ1-1, is as follows: DTGVSQNPRHKITKRGQNVTFRCDPISEHNRLYWYRQTLGQGPEFLTYFQNEAQLEKSRLLSDRFSAERPKGSFSTLEIQRTEQGDSAMYLCASSLGAREEAFFGQGTRLTVV.